The entry below gives a single TCR beta chain sequence along with its context. The identical CDR3 is also encoded by other nucleotide sequences in the sample. CDR1 and CDR2 (germline): MNHEY, SVGAGI. The CDR3 is 13 amino acids. Trimming stripped 8 bases from V and 2 bases from J, with 13 bases between. The assay was immunoSEQ multiplex PCR, and TCRdb's table has in-frame clones only and misses some. The sample lists 90,000 or so clones, about 92% occurring once. The sample is drawn from a study of T cell changes during pregnancy in multiple sclerosis. The clonotype was recovered from a female donor with multiple sclerosis, enrolled in a pregnancy study. This chain uses TRBV6-5 with TRBJ2-7; D is possibly TRBD1 (6 bases). The sample in question was peripheral blood, obtained in the first trimester of pregnancy. In DNA form, the CDR3 reads TGTGCCAGCTCAGCAGGGGCCACCTACGAGCAGTACTTC. Protein product: CASSAGATYEQYF.